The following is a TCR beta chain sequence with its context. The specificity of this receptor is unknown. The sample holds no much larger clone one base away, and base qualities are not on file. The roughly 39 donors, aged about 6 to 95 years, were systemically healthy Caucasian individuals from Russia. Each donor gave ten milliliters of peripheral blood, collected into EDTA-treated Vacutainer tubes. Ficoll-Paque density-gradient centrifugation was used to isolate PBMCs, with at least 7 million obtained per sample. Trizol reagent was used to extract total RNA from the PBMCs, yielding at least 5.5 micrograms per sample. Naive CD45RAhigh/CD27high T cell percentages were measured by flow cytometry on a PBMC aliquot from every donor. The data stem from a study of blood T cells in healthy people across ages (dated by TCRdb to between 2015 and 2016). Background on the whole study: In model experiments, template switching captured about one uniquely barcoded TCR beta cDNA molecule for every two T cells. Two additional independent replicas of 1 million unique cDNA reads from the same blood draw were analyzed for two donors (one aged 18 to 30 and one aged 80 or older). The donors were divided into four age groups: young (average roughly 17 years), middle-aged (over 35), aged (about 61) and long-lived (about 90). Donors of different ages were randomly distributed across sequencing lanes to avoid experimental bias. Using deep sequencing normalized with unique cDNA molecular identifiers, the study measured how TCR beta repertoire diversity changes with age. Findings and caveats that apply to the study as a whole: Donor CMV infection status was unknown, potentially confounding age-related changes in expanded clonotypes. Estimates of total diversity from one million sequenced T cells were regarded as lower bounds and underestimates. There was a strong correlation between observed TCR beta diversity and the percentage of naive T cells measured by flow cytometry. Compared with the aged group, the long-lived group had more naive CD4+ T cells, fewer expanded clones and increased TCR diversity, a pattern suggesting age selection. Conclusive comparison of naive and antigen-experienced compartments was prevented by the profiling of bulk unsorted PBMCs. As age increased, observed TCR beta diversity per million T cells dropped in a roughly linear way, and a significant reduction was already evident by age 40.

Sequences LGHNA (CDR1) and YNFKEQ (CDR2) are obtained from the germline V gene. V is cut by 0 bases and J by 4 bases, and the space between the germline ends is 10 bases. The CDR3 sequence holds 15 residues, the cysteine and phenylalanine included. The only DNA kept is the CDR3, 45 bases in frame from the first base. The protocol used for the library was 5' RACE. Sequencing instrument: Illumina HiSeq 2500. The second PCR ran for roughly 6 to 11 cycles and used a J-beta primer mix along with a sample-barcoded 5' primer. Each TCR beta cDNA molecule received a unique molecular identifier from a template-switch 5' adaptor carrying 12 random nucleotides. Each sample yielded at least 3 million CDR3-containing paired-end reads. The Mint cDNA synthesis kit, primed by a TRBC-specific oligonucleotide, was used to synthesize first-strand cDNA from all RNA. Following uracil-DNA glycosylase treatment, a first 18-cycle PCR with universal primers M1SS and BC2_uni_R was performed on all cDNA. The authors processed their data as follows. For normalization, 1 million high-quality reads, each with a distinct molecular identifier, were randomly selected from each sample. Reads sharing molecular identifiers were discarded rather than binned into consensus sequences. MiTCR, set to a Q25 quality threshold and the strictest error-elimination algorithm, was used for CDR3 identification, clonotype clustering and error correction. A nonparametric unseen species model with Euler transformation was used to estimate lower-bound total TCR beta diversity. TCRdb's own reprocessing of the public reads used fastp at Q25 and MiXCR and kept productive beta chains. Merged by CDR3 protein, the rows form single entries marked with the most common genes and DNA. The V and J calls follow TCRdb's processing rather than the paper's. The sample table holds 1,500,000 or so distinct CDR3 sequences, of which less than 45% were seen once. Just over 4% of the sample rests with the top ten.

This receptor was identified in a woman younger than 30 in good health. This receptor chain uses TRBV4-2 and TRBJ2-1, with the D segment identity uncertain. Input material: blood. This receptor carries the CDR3 CASSQDRQNYNEQFF. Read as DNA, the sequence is TGTGCCAGCAGCCAAGACAGGCAGAATTACAATGAGCAGTTCTTC.